This passage covers 13 T cell receptor beta chains from one sample sequenced in a study of metastatic and nonmetastatic thyroid tumors. TCRdb re-analyzed the PCR reads using MiXCR. This table has 10,000 to 15,000 clones, 26% appearing once. Among the patients, none had received any treatment before thyroid surgery. The source material was tumor tissue. These TCRs come from a female donor with papillary thyroid cancer or a benign thyroid nodule (not recorded which). Some clones in this sample may be carry-over from other donors' samples.

The chain is built from TRBV20-1 and TRBJ2-7, with D uncertain. CDR3 length: 11 residues. V dropped 3 bases and J dropped 12 bases, with 15 bases sitting between them. CDR1 is DFQATT, CDR2 SNEGSKA, per germline (reference sequence). CDR3 loop: CSASLLPFWYF. In DNA, the CDR3 is TGCAGTGCTAGTCTTCTTCCTTTTTGGTACTTC.

The CDR3 DNA reads TGTGCCAGCAGGCTACTTGACAGCGGGAACATTCAGTACTTC. Translated: CASRLLDSGNIQYF. The chain carries TRBV6-1 and TRBJ2-4; D might be TRBD2 (6 bases). The CDR3 runs to 14 residues. Germline V gives CDR1 MNHNS, CDR2 SASEGT. Trimming stripped 6 bases from V and 7 bases from J, with 16 bases between.

For this clone: One end of the junction varies from germline; a read error may be responsible. Additional DNA sequences in this sample encode the identical CDR3. This chain uses TRBV5-1 with TRBJ1-2, with D hard to call. This CDR3 comprises 15 residues. Germline V gene data show CDR1 as SGHRS and CDR2 as YFSETQ. As DNA, the CDR3 is TGCGCCAGCAGCTTGAACCCCGCAGATTCATATGGCTATACCTTC. Protein: CASSLNPADSYGYTF. Complete variable domain (other parts from reference TRBV5-1 and TRBJ1-2): KAGVTQTPRYLIKTRGQQVTLSCSPISGHRSVSWYQQTPGQGLQFLFEYFSETQRNKGNFPGRFSGRQFSNSRSEMNVSTLELGDSALYLCASSLNPADSYGYTFGSGTRLTVV.

This chain joins TRBV19 and TRBJ1-1, with a weak D call TRBD1 (6 bases). This CDR3 is built from 15 residues. Between the trimmed V and J ends, which lost 1 base and 5 bases, there was a span of 14 bases. Germline V gives CDR1 LNHDA, CDR2 SQIVND (reference sequence). CDR3 residues: CASSIAGASRTEAFF. CDR3 bases: TGTGCCAGTAGTATAGCAGGGGCCTCTAGAACTGAAGCTTTCTTT.

The V gene is TRBV30, the J gene TRBJ2-3, with D perhaps assigned TRBD1 or TRBD2 (5 bases each). This CDR3 spans 12 amino acids. V lost 2 bases and J lost 5, with 8 bases in between. Per germline, CDR1 GTSNPN and CDR2 SVGIG (reference sequence). In nucleotides, the CDR3 is TGTGCCTGGAGTTTGGGGGAAGATACGCAGTATTTT. Residues: CAWSLGEDTQYF.

This clone has a count of ten or more. The chain joins TRBV4-1 to TRBJ1-2; possible D gene TRBD1, 6 bases. Germline CDR1 MGHRA, CDR2 YSYEKL. The V end lost 0 bases, the J end lost 6 bases, and 17 bases lay between the germline ends. The CDR3 has 16 amino acids. The CDR3 DNA follows: TGCGCCAGCAGCCAAGATCTGGGGAGGGGGTGGGATGGCTACACCTTC. Translation: CASSQDLGRGWDGYTF.

This chain uses TRBV30 with TRBJ1-2; D possibly corresponds to TRBD1 (6 bases). The CDR3 covers 14 residues. Trimming took off 4 bases at V and 0 bases at J, with 12 bases between the two ends. Germline V gene lookup returns CDR1 GTSNPN and CDR2 SVGIG (reference sequence). The CDR3 loop reads CAWTPTGPNYGYTF. In DNA, the CDR3 is TGTGCCTGGACCCCCACAGGGCCTAACTATGGCTACACCTTC.

A few counts support this clone. The V gene is TRBV6-1, the J gene TRBJ2-7; tentative D call: TRBD2 (6 bases). V was cut by 5 bases and J by 2 bases, with 13 bases left in between. This CDR3 is built from 14 residues. Looked up from germline, CDR1 is MNHNS and CDR2 is SASEGT. The CDR3 coding sequence is TGTGCCAGCAGTCCGGGACTTGCAGCCTACGAGCAGTACTTC. Translating it yields CASSPGLAAYEQYF.

The sample holds many counts of this clone. The chain has TRBV5-1 and TRBJ2-3, with D possibly matching TRBD2 (6 bases). V was cut by 5 bases and J by 0 bases, with 13 bases left in between. This CDR3 is 15 amino acids long. Germline V gene sequence: CDR1 SGHRS, CDR2 YFSETQ. The CDR3 DNA reads TGCGCCAGCAGTCGCGGGATATCTAGCACAGATACGCAGTATTTT. This codes for CASSRGISSTDTQYF.

This clone was counted at least ten times. V and J are TRBV28 and TRBJ2-6; the match to TRBD1 covers 7 bases. With 5 bases clipped from V and 3 bases from J, the junction kept 7 bases outside the gene matches. The CDR3 has 16 amino acids. CDR1 MDHEN and CDR2 SYDVKM come from the germline V gene. The DNA of the CDR3 is TGTGCCAGCAGTCCGACAGGGTCTGTTGGGGCCAACGTCCTGACTTTC. It yields the protein CASSPTGSVGANVLTF.

The J gene is TRBJ2-3, the V gene TRBV20-1; no clear D. This CDR3 has 14 amino acids. Per germline, CDR1 DFQATT and CDR2 SNEGSKA (reference sequence). V gave up 5 bases and J gave up 2 bases, with 14 bases separating them. The CDR3 bases are TGCAGTGCTGACTCGACGACCTTCACAGATACGCAGTATTTT. Its translation: CSADSTTFTDTQYF.

The chain uses TRBV3-1 and TRBJ2-1; maybe TRBD2 (5 bases). Trimming removed 5 bases at V and 7 bases at J, with 6 bases between. The CDR3 runs 11 residues. Germline CDR1 and CDR2: LGHDT and YNNKEL (reference sequence). This chain's CDR3 is CASSGSNEQFF. The CDR3 coding sequence is TGTGCCAGCAGCGGGAGTAATGAGCAGTTCTTC.

This chain connects TRBV19 to TRBJ1-1; D is undetermined. CDR3 length: 14 amino acids. Per the germline V gene, CDR1 is LNHDA and CDR2 is SQIVND (reference sequence). Trimming left V 2 bases short and J 0 bases short, with 7 bases between. The CDR3 DNA is TGTGCCAGTAGTATACCAGAGATGAACACTGAAGCTTTCTTT. Encoded protein: CASSIPEMNTEAFF.